The following is a T cell receptor beta chain sequence with its context. The protocol was immunoSEQ multiplex PCR, while the TCRdb copy is restricted to in-frame clones and leaves out a portion. In the table there are a few hundred thousand clones, 86% of which are singletons. With 3 bases removed from V and 5 bases from J, the gap between germline ends came to 11 bases. CDR3 size: 14 residues. The V gene's germline CDR1 is SGHRS and CDR2 YFSETQ. These data originate in a study of blood T cell repertoires in COVID-19. The TCR comes from a woman in her thirties or forties with acute COVID-19. The specimen was PBMCs or T cells enriched from blood (not recorded which). The V gene is TRBV5-1, the J gene TRBJ1-4; D is uncertain. The CDR3 DNA sequence: TGCGCCAGCAGCTACGGACGAGGGAATGAAAAACTGTTTTTT. The encoded protein is CASSYGRGNEKLFF.